This T cell receptor beta chain was captured by sequencing in a study of CD8+ T cells in alopecia areata. Background on the study: Percent of scalp involved defined treated patients' severity scores. The study, taken as a whole, reports: Clonality exceeded that of normal scalp in lesional scalp, most notably in alopecia totalis/universalis.

cDNA serving as the sequencing template came from extracted, reverse transcribed RNA. TCRdb's copy holds only in-frame clones and misses some; the assay was immunoSEQ multiplex PCR. The sample has a few hundred thousand clones; more than 30% are singletons. Concerning this clone: Antigen specificity is unknown.

Treatment specified: oral pan-JAK inhibitor, 5-10 mg twice daily. The sequence was collected from a human donor with alopecia areata. Source: CD4+ T cells sorted from blood, taken around week 31, from a patient treated with tofacitinib.

For the CDR3, the DNA is TGCACCAGCAGCCAAGATTCGGGGACCAGCTACAAAAACATTCAGTACTTC. As protein: CTSSQDSGTSYKNIQYF. The chain employs TRBV1 and TRBJ2-4. TRBV1 is marked as a pseudogene. The CDR3 has 17 amino acids.